The clone carrying this T cell receptor beta chain was recorded a few times. Antigen specificity is unknown. TCRdb analysed the RT-PCR reads with MiXCR anew, one entry per CDR3 protein. Here the sample spans under 950,000 distinct CDR3 sequences, over 20% being singletons. This sample is drawn from a study of response to subunit inactivated influenza vaccine. Whole-study results and caveats: Few new T cells, the authors suggested, are recruited by each seasonal influenza vaccination.

Per the germline V gene, CDR1 is MNHNS and CDR2 is SASEGT. With 5 bases removed from V and 4 bases from J, the gap between germline ends came to 9 bases. CDR3 length: 13 amino acids. Sequenced material: PBMCs from blood, taken roughly 5 days after vaccination. This TCR came from a man aged 50 to 59 who received an inactivated influenza vaccine. The rearrangement uses TRBV6-1 and TRBJ2-1, with D unresolved. CDR3 DNA: TGTGCCAGCAGTCCTAATAATTACAATGAGCAGTTCTTC. This translates into CASSPNNYNEQFF.